This section outlines one T cell receptor (beta chain) sequence together with its context. Its antigen is unknown. TCRdb recomputed calls from the reads with MiXCR, one row per CDR3 protein. The repertoire has roughly 120,000 distinct CDR3 sequences, over 25% of them found once; the top ten carry 45% to 65%. The entry originates in a study of T cell repertoires in cytomegalovirus infection. About the research overall: In the study, CMV epitopes included recently identified HLA-C-restricted and well-studied HLA-B-restricted ones. Public TCR beta signatures provided an indication of both CMV infection and a matching HLA type.

Study results and caveats: The ex vivo response was dominated by HLA-C-restricted CMV-specific TCR beta clonotypes. Totalled public TCR beta family frequency picked out people who carried CMV plus the relevant HLA.

The CDR3 has 14 residues. The V segment lost 3 bases and the J segment 1 base; nucleotides outside the gene matches: 0. CDR1 MNHNY and CDR2 SVGAGI come from the germline V gene (reference sequence). The TCR comes from a human donor in good health (CMV status not recorded). Some clones in this sample may be carry-over from other donors' samples. The starting material was CD8+ T cells from cultured PBMCs, obtained from culture after CMV antigen stimulation. J is TRBJ2-3 and V is TRBV6-6, with TRBD2 identical over 8 bases. This CDR3 is CASSYSGGTDTQYF. CDR3 nucleotide sequence: TGTGCCAGCAGTTATAGCGGGGGCACAGATACGCAGTATTTT.